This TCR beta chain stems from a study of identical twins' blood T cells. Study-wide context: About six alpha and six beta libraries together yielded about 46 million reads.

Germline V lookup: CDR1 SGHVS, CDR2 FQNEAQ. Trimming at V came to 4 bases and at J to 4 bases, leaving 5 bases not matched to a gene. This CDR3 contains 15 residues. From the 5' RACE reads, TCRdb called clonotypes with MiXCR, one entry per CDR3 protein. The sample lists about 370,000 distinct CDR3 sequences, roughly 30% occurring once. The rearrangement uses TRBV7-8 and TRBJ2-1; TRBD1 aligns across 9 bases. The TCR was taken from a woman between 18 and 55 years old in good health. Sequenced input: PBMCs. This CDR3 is CASSSGQGNYNEQFF. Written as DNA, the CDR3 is TGTGCCAGCAGCTCCGGACAGGGGAATTACAATGAGCAGTTCTTC.